This T cell receptor (beta chain) originates from a study of cytomegalovirus exposure and HLA in healthy donors. Repertoires were generated with immunoSEQ multiplex PCR, while TCRdb's copy carries only in-frame clones and drops some. The table lists about 250,000 clones, over 75% of them singletons. Regarding this clone: The antigen remains undetermined.

Germline V gives CDR1 KGHSH, CDR2 LQKENI. This CDR3 is 16 amino acids long. V shed 0 bases and J shed 2 bases, with 13 bases lying between them. Study results and caveats: Associated with cytomegalovirus, according to the listing, were 170 or so TCR beta chains.

The chain employs TRBV18 and TRBJ1-1; D perhaps matches TRBD1 (6 bases). Sequenced: PBMCs. The TCR comes from a man younger than 35 in good health and CMV-seropositive. The CDR3 region has the DNA TGTGCCAGCTCACCACCAGGCAGGGGCGTAAACACTGAAGCTTTCTTT. Protein sequence: CASSPPGRGVNTEAFF.